Each of the 19 T cell receptor beta chains below was sequenced from the same sample in a study of cytomegalovirus exposure and HLA in healthy donors. Data came from immunoSEQ multiplex PCR; TCRdb stores just in-frame clones and leaves some out. The table has 150,000 to 200,000 clones, 75% to 85% seen once. Sequencing input: PBMCs. The receptors were sampled from a woman aged 30 to 39 in good health and CMV-seropositive.

The genes are TRBV7-8 and TRBJ2-3, with TRBD2 matching over 11 bases. This CDR3 contains 18 residues. From germline, CDR1 is SGHVS and CDR2 FQNEAQ. V lost 2 bases and J lost 3; bases outside the gene matches: 10. CDR3: CASSLRGRRTSGTDTQYF. CDR3 nucleotides: TGTGCCAGCAGCTTAAGGGGGAGAAGGACTAGCGGGACAGATACGCAGTATTTT.

CDR3 DNA: TGCAGCGTACTCACAGGGGACTATGGCTACACCTTC. Protein: CSVLTGDYGYTF. This sequence joins TRBV29-1 and TRBJ1-2; 7 bases match TRBD1. This CDR3 has 12 residues. The J segment lost 3 bases and the V segment lost 6 bases, leaving 4 bases of the junction unmatched. The germline CDR1 and CDR2 sequences are SQVTM and ANQGSEA.

The chain has TRBV5-1 and TRBJ2-1; 7 positions match TRBD2. The CDR3 extends over 13 amino acids. In germline, CDR1 is SGHRS, CDR2 YFSETQ. Trimming cost V 3 bases and J 5 bases; bases outside gene matches: 2. CDR3 coding DNA: TGCGCCAGCAGCTCGGGACTAAACAATGAGCAGTTCTTC. It codes for CASSSGLNNEQFF.

The CDR3 bases are TGTGCCAGCAGCTTGGGGGGCCGGGACTTTCAGCCCCAGCATTTT. As protein: CASSLGGRDFQPQHF. J is TRBJ1-5 and V is TRBV5-6, with TRBD1 as a possible D gene (5 bases). Deletions cut 0 bases from V and 6 bases from J, with 13 bases between. The CDR3 is 15 residues long. The germline V gene has CDR1 SGHDT and CDR2 YYEEEE.

V is TRBV6-5 and J is TRBJ2-7, with 11 bases fitting TRBD1. V gave up 3 bases and J gave up 5 bases; unmatched junction bases: 3. CDR1 and CDR2 from the germline V gene are MNHEY and SVGAGI. The CDR3 has 14 amino acids. The CDR3 DNA sequence: TGTGCCAGCAGTTATGGGACAGGGGGTGACGAGCAGTACTTC. Protein sequence: CASSYGTGGDEQYF.

V gene TRBV30 combines with J gene TRBJ1-3; D is unresolved. Trimming took 7 bases from V and 8 from J, leaving 15 bases between them. The CDR3 runs 12 residues. Germline V gene lookup returns CDR1 GTSNPN and CDR2 SVGIG (reference sequence). As DNA, the CDR3 is TGTGCCTCATGGACCGGAGGGTACACCATATATTTT. This gives the protein CASWTGGYTIYF.

This clone was counted only a few times. The rearrangement uses TRBV7-2 and TRBJ2-1; 11 bases align to TRBD2. The germline gives CDR1 SGHTA, CDR2 FQGNSA. Trimming took 6 bases from V and 7 from J; bases not matched to a gene: 8. CDR3 length equals 15 residues. As DNA, the CDR3 is TGTGCCAGCAGACCCCTAGCGGGAGGCGGGAATGAGCAGTTCTTC. Its protein product is CASRPLAGGGNEQFF.

This chain uses TRBV9 with TRBJ2-1, with 9 bases fitting TRBD1. J was trimmed by 9 bases and V by 3 bases; bases with no gene match: 10. Germline CDR1 and CDR2: SGDLS and YYNGEE. This CDR3 is built from 15 residues. The DNA for the CDR3 is TGTGCCAGCAGCGGAAGGACAGGGGCGAGCCTTGAGCAGTTCTTC. Translating it yields CASSGRTGASLEQFF.

This sequence joins TRBV30 and TRBJ2-7; D possibly corresponds to TRBD2 (5 bases). This CDR3 contains 13 residues. Trimming took off 5 bases at V and 2 bases at J, with 13 bases between the two ends. Germline V CDR1 and CDR2: GTSNPN, SVGIG (reference sequence). CDR3 sequence (DNA): TGTGCCTGGCGCGAAGACGGGACCTACGAGCAGTACTTC. This gives the protein CAWREDGTYEQYF.

This clone was seen just once. The chain links TRBV5-6 to TRBJ2-5; TRBD1 matches at 11 bases. Germline assignment: CDR1 SGHDT and CDR2 YYEEEE. The CDR3 length is 16 residues. V was pared by 3 bases and J by 4 bases, with 8 bases of the junction left unmatched. The CDR3 DNA follows: TGTGCCAGCAGCTCCTTCGGACAGGGGGCGGGAGAGACCCAGTACTTC. Translation: CASSSFGQGAGETQYF. The whole variable domain, filled in from reference TRBV5-6 and TRBJ2-5, reads DAGVTQSPTHLIKTRGQQVTLRCSPKSGHDTVSWYQQALGQGPQFIFQYYEEEERQRGNFPDRFSGHQFPNYSSELNVNALLLGDSALYLCASSSFGQGAGETQYFGPGTRLLVL.

The V and J genes are TRBV6-6 and TRBJ2-7; D is possibly TRBD2 (5 bases). The germline CDR1 and CDR2 sequences are MNHNY and SVGAGI (reference sequence). V was cut by 2 bases and J by 4 bases, with 9 bases left in between. This CDR3 comprises 13 residues. This chain's CDR3 is CASSYTGFYEQYF. DNA of the CDR3: TGTGCCAGCAGTTACACGGGATTTTACGAGCAGTACTTC.

The chain recombines TRBV6-1 with TRBJ1-5, with TRBD1 as a possible D gene (5 bases). V was cut by 3 bases and J by 3 bases, with 12 bases left in between. The CDR3 sequence is 15 residues long. The germline gives CDR1 MNHNS, CDR2 SASEGT. In DNA form, the CDR3 reads TGTGCCAGCAGTGATCCTGGCAGGGTCAATCAGCCCCAGCATTTT. The encoded protein is CASSDPGRVNQPQHF.

In DNA, the CDR3 is TGCGCCAGCAGCGTGGACGGGGGTGGTGGCTACACCTTC. It yields the protein CASSVDGGGGYTF. The genes are TRBV5-1 and TRBJ1-2; a possible D gene is TRBD1 (5 bases). V dropped 4 bases and J dropped 7 bases, with 14 bases sitting between them. The CDR3 has 13 amino acids. Looked up from germline, CDR1 is SGHRS and CDR2 is YFSETQ. Complete variable domain (other parts from reference TRBV5-1 and TRBJ1-2): KAGVTQTPRYLIKTRGQQVTLSCSPISGHRSVSWYQQTPGQGLQFLFEYFSETQRNKGNFPGRFSGRQFSNSRSEMNVSTLELGDSALYLCASSVDGGGGYTFGSGTRLTVV.

The chain couples TRBV25-1 to TRBJ1-2; 7 bases are a match to TRBD1. V shed 5 bases and J 0 bases; nucleotides not matched to a gene: 9. The CDR3 covers 16 residues. Germline CDR1 is MGHDK and CDR2 is SYGVNS. The chain's CDR3 is CASSRQGSEANYGYTF. Here the CDR3 DNA reads TGTGCCAGCAGTCGACAGGGATCAGAGGCTAACTATGGCTACACCTTC.

V is TRBV19 and J is TRBJ1-3; D may be TRBD1 (6 bases). Germline assignment: CDR1 LNHDA and CDR2 SQIVND (reference sequence). Trimming removed 6 bases at V and 8 bases at J, with 14 bases between. The CDR3 sequence is 13 residues long. The CDR3, as DNA: TGTGCCAGTAGCAACAGGGTCGAGGACACCATATATTTT. Its translation is CASSNRVEDTIYF.

The chain has TRBV6-1 and TRBJ2-7; TRBD1 matches 7 bases. Unmatched junction bases numbered 5, after V lost 5 bases and J lost 4 bases. CDR1 is MNHNS and CDR2 is SASEGT in the germline V gene. The CDR3 consists of 13 residues. As DNA, the CDR3 is TGTGCCAGCAGTAAACCGACAGGGTACGAGCAGTACTTC. Its protein product is CASSKPTGYEQYF.

This clone was recorded many times. V gene TRBV9 combines with J gene TRBJ1-3; D gene unclear. In germline, CDR1 is SGDLS, CDR2 YYNGEE. This CDR3 spans 13 amino acids. Trimming took off 7 bases at V and 0 bases at J, with 8 bases between the two ends. The CDR3 DNA reads as TGTGCCAGCGCCGGAGACTCTGGAAACACCATATATTTT. Protein product: CASAGDSGNTIYF.

V gene TRBV6-5 combines with J gene TRBJ1-3; 7 bases are a match to TRBD1. This CDR3 is built from 15 residues. J was trimmed by 0 bases and V by 6 bases; bases with no gene match: 5. Per germline, CDR1 MNHEY and CDR2 SVGAGI. CDR3 DNA: TGTGCCAGCAGCCGGGGACAGACCTCTGGAAACACCATATATTTT. Protein product: CASSRGQTSGNTIYF.

The chain is built from TRBV13 and TRBJ2-7; 8 positions agree with TRBD2. This CDR3 region has 16 residues. From germline, CDR1 is PRHDT and CDR2 FYEKMQ (reference sequence). V shed 5 bases, J shed 2 bases, and the junction held 11 bases outside the gene matches. This CDR3 is CASSRTRTSRTYEQYF. Written as DNA, the CDR3 is TGTGCCAGCAGCCGCACCCGGACTAGCCGAACCTACGAGCAGTACTTC.